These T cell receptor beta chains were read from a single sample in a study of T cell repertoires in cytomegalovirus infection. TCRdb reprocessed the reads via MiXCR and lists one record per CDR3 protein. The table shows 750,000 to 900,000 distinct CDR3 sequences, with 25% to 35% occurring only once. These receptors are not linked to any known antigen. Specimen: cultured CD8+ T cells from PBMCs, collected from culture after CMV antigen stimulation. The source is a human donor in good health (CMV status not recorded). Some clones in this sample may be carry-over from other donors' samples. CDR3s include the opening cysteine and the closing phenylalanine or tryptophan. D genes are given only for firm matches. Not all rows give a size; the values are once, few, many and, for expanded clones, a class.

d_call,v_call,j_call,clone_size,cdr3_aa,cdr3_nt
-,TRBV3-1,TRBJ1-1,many,CASSQDPAGEAFF,TGTGCCAGCAGCCAAGATCCGGCTGGAGAAGCTTTCTTT
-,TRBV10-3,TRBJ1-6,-,CAISDGPSSYNSPLHF,TGTGCCATCAGTGATGGACCGAGCTCCTATAATTCACCCCTCCACTTT
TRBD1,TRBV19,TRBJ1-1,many,CASVLDRGINTEAFF,TGTGCCAGCGTACTTGACAGGGGGATCAACACTGAAGCTTTCTTT
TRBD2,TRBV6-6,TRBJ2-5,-,CASSPAGTSQETQYF,TGTGCCAGCAGTCCCGCCGGGACTAGCCAAGAGACCCAGTACTTC
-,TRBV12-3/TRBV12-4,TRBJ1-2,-,CASRGDSPNYGYTF,TGTGCCAGCAGGGGAGACAGCCCTAACTATGGCTACACCTTC
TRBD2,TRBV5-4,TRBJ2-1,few,CASSSLAGGSFNEQFF,TGTGCCAGCAGCTCCCTAGCGGGGGGTAGTTTCAATGAGCAGTTCTTC
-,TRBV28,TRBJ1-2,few,CASKLRGAKVYGYTF,TGTGCCAGCAAGCTACGGGGGGCAAAAGTCTATGGCTACACCTTC
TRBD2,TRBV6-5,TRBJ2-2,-,CASRTGTTTGELFF,TGTGCCAGCAGGACCGGGACTACCACCGGGGAGCTGTTTTTT
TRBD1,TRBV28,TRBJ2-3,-,CASSTPGGESTDTQYF,TGTGCCAGCAGTACCCCAGGGGGTGAGAGCACAGATACGCAGTATTTT
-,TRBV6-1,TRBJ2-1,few,CASSSDLANFYNEQFF,TGTGCCAGCAGTTCGGACCTAGCCAATTTCTACAATGAGCAGTTCTTC
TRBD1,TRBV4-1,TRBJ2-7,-,CASSQEGQGPYEQYF,TGCGCCAGCAGCCAAGAAGGACAGGGTCCCTACGAGCAGTACTTC
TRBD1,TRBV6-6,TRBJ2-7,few,CASSETRQGPRGEQYF,TGTGCCAGCAGTGAGACCCGACAGGGACCAAGGGGCGAGCAGTACTTC
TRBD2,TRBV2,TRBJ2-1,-,CASNPSGVHEQFF,TGTGCCAGCAATCCTAGCGGGGTCCATGAGCAGTTCTTC
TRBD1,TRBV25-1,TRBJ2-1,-,CASSGRGTGYNEQFF,TGTGCCAGCAGTGGCCGAGGGACAGGGTACAATGAGCAGTTCTTC